The present T cell receptor (beta chain) was sequenced within a study of blood T cell repertoires in COVID-19. Study context: COVID-19 samples, acute and convalescent, were from the United States, Italy and Spain. The cDNA or gDNA used as material had been derived from T cells, B-cell-depleted T cells, or PBMCs.

This CDR3 contains 16 residues. In germline, CDR1 is MNHEY, CDR2 SVGAGI. With 4 bases clipped from V and 4 bases from J, the junction kept 6 bases outside the gene matches. Original processing methods: From reference gene primer amplification, estimates of nucleated cell counts were derived. Using immunoSEQ multiplex PCR, the repertoire was profiled, and TCRdb retains in-frame clones only, with some absent. The V and J calls and the clone size are those of that table, but D and trimming were determined from the DNA. This table has some 100,000 clones, approximately 85% appearing once. The chain recombines TRBV6-5 with TRBJ2-5; 13 positions match TRBD2. Sequenced: peripheral blood. This TCR came from a woman in her sixties or seventies with acute or convalescent COVID-19. The CDR3 reads CASSWTSGSTGETQYF. For the CDR3, the DNA is TGTGCCAGCAGTTGGACTAGCGGGAGTACCGGAGAGACCCAGTACTTC.